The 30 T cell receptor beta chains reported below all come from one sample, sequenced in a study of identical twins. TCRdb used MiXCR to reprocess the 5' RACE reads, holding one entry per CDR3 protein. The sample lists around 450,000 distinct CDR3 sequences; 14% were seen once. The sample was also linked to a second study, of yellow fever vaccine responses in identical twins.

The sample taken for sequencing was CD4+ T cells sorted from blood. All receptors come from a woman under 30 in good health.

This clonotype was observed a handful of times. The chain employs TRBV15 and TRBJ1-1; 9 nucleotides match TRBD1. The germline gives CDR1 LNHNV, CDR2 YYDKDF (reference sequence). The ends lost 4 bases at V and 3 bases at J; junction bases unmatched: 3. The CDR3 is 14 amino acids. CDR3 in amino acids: CATSNDRGYTEAFF. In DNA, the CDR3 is TGTGCCACCAGCAACGACAGGGGGTACACTGAAGCTTTCTTT.

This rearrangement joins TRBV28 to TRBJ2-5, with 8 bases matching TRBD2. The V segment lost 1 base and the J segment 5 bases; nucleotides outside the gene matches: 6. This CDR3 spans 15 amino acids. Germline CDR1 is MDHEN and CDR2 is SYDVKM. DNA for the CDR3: TGTGCCAGCAGTTTATCCCGGGGGGGCCGTGAGACCCAGTACTTC. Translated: CASSLSRGGRETQYF.

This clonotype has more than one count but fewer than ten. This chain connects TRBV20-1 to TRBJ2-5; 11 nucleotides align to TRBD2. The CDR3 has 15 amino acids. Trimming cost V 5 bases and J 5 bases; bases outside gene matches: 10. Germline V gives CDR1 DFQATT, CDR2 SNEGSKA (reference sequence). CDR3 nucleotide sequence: TGCAGTGCTGGGCCTTTAGCGGGAGGGCCGGAGACCCAGTACTTC. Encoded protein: CSAGPLAGGPETQYF.

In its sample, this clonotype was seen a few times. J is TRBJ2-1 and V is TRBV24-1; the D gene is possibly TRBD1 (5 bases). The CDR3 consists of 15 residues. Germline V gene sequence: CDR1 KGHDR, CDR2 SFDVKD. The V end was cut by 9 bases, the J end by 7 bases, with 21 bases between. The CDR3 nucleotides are TGTGCCACCTCGTATTCAGGGATGCCCGGGAATGAGCAGTTCTTC. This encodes CATSYSGMPGNEQFF.

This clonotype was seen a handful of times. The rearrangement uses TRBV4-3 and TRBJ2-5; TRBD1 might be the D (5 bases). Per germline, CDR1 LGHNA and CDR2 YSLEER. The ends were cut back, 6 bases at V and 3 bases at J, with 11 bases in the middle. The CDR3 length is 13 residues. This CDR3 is CASSQGLKETQYF. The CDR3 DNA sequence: TGCGCCAGCAGTCAGGGCCTCAAAGAGACCCAGTACTTC.

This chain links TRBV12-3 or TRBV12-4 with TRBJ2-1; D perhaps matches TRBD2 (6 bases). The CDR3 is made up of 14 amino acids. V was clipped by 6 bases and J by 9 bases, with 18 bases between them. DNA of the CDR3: TGTGCCAGCAGGGGACCGGGACTCTCGACTGAGCAGTTCTTC. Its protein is CASRGPGLSTEQFF.

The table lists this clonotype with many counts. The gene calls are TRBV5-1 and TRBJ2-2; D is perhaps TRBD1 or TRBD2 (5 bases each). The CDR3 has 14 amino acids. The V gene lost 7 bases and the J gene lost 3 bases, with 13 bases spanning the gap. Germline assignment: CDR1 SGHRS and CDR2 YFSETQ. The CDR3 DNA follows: TGCGCCAGCGGGCCAGGGACGGACACCGGGGAGCTGTTTTTT. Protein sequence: CASGPGTDTGELFF.

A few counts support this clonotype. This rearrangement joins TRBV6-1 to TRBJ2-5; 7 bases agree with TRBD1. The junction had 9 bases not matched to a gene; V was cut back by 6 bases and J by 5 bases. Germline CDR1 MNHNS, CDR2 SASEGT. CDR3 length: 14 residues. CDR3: CASSPRDSKETQYF. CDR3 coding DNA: TGTGCCAGCAGCCCCCGGGACAGTAAGGAGACCCAGTACTTC.

The CDR3 DNA follows: TGTGCCACCAGTGGACCTAGCGGGGGCCTGAGCTCCTACAATGAGCAGTTCTTC. Translation gives CATSGPSGGLSSYNEQFF. The chain is built from TRBV24-1 and TRBJ2-1, with TRBD2 matching over 10 bases. The CDR3 spans 18 residues. Trimming removed 5 bases from V and 0 bases from J; junction bases left unmatched: 9. CDR1 KGHDR and CDR2 SFDVKD come from the germline V gene.

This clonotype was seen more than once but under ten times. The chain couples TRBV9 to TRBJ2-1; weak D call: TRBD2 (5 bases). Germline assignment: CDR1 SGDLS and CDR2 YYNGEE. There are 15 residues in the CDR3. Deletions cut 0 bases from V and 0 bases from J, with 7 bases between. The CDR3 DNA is TGTGCCAGCAGCGTAGACGGGATCTCCTACAATGAGCAGTTCTTC. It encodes CASSVDGISYNEQFF.

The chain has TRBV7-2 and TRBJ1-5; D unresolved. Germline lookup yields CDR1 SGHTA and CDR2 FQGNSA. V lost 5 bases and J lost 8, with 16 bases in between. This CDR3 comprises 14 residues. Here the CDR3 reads CASSPSEPREPQHF. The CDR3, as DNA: TGTGCCAGCAGCCCTAGCGAACCGAGGGAGCCCCAGCATTTT.

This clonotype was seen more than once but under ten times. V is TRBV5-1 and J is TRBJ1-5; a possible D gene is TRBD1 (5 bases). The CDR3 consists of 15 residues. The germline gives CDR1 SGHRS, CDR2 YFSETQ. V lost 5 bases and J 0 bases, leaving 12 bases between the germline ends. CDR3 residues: CASRPGMNSNQPQHF. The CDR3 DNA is TGCGCCAGCAGACCAGGGATGAATAGCAATCAGCCCCAGCATTTT.

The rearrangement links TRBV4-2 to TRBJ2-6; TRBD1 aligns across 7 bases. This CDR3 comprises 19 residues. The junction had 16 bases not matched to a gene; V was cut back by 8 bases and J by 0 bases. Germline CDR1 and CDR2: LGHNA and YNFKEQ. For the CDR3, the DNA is TGTGCCAGCGGCTCCGGGCCCGGGACAGACAGCTCTGGGGCCAACGTCCTGACTTTC. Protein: CASGSGPGTDSSGANVLTF.

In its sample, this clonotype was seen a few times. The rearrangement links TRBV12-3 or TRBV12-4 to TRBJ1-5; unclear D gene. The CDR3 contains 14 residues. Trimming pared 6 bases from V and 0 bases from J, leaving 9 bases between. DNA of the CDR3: TGTGCCAGCAGCTTGGACCTTAGCAATCAGCCCCAGCATTTT. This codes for CASSLDLSNQPQHF.

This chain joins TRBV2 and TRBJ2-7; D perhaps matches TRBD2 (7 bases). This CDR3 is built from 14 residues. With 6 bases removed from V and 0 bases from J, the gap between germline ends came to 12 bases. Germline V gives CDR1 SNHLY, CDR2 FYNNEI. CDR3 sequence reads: CASREGGTSYEQYF. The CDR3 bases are TGTGCCAGCAGGGAGGGGGGGACCTCCTACGAGCAGTACTTC.

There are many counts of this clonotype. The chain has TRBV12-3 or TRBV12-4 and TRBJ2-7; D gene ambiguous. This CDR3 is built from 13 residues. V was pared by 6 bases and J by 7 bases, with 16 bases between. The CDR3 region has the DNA TGTGCCAGCAGCCCGGCCACGGTCGGGGAGCAGTACTTC. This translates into CASSPATVGEQYF.

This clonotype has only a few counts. The CDR3 sequence: CASSLAGTTGYEQYF. CDR3 nucleotides: TGTGCCAGCAGCTTAGCTGGGACAACCGGCTACGAGCAGTACTTC. The chain employs TRBV7-2 and TRBJ2-7, with D possibly being TRBD1 (6 bases). Germline lookup yields CDR1 SGHTA and CDR2 FQGNSA. The V and J ends lost 0 bases and 3 bases respectively, with 12 bases between them. This CDR3 is built from 15 residues.

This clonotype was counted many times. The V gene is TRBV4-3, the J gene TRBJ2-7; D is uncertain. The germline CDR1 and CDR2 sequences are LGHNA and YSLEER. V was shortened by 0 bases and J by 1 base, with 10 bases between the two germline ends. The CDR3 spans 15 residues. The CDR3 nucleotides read TGCGCCAGCAGCCAAGAGGGCCGCGGATCCTACGAGCAGTACTTC. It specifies CASSQEGRGSYEQYF.

The chain's CDR3 is CASSRFLALGEQYF. The CDR3 DNA follows: TGCGCCAGCAGCCGGTTTCTAGCTTTGGGCGAGCAGTACTTC. This chain connects TRBV5-1 to TRBJ2-7; D is possibly TRBD2 (5 bases). This CDR3 comprises 14 residues. Trimming pared 4 bases from V and 6 bases from J, leaving 17 bases between. Per germline, CDR1 SGHRS and CDR2 YFSETQ. The complete variable domain, with remaining parts taken from reference TRBV5-1 and TRBJ2-7, reads KAGVTQTPRYLIKTRGQQVTLSCSPISGHRSVSWYQQTPGQGLQFLFEYFSETQRNKGNFPGRFSGRQFSNSRSEMNVSTLELGDSALYLCASSRFLALGEQYFGPGTRLTVT.

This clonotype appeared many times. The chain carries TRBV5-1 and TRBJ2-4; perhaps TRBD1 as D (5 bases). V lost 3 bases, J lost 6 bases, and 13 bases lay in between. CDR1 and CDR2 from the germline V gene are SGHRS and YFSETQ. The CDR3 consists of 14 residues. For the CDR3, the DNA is TGCGCCAGCAGCTCCACCCAGGGTCTAAACATTCAGTACTTC. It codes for CASSSTQGLNIQYF.

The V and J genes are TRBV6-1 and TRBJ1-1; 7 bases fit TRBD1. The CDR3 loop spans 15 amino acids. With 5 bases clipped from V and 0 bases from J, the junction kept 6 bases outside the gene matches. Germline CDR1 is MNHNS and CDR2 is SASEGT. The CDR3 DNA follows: TGTGCCAGCAGTAGGGACAGCTCCGTGAACACTGAAGCTTTCTTT. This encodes CASSRDSSVNTEAFF.

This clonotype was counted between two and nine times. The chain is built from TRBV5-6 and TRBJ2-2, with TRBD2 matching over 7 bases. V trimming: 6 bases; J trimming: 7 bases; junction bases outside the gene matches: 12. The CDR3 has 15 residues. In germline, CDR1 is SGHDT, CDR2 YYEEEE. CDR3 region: CASTTTAQRGGELFF. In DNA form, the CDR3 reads TGTGCCAGCACTACAACCGCCCAGCGGGGCGGGGAGCTGTTTTTT.

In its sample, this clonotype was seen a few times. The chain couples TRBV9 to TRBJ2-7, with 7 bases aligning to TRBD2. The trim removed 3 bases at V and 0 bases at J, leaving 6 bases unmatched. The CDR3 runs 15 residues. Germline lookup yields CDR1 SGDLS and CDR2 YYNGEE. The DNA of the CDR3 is TGTGCCAGCAGCGCCAGCGGGGCTTTCTCCTACGAGCAGTACTTC. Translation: CASSASGAFSYEQYF.

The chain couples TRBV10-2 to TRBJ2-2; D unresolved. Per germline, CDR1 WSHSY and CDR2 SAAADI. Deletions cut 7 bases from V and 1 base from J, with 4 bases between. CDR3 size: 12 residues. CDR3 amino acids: CASKWNTGELFF. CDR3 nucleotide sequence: TGCGCCAGCAAATGGAACACCGGGGAGCTGTTTTTT.

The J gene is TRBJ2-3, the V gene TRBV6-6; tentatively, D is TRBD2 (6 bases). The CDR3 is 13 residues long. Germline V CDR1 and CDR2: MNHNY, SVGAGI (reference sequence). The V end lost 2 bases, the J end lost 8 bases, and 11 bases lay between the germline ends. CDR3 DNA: TGTGCCAGCAGTTACCCCTTGGGGGGTACGCAGTATTTT. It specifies CASSYPLGGTQYF.

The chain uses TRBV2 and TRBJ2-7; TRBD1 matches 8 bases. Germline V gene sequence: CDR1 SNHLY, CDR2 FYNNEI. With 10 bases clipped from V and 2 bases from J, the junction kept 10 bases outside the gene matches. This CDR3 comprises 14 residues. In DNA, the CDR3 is TGTGCCACCCACCCGGGACAGGCGGCCTACGAGCAGTACTTC. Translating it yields CATHPGQAAYEQYF.

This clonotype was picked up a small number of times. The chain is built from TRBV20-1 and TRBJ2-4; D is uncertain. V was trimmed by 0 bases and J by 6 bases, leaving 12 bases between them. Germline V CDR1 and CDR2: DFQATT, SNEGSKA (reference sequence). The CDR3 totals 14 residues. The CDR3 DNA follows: TGCAGTGCTAGAGATGGGGTTTGGGGAAACATTCAGTACTTC. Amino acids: CSARDGVWGNIQYF.

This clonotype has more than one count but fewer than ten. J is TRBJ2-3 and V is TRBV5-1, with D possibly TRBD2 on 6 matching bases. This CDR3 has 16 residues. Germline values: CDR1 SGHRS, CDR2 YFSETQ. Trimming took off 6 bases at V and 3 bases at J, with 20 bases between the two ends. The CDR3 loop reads CASNEKTRTATDTQYF. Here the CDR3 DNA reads TGCGCCAGCAACGAGAAGACTAGAACTGCGACAGATACGCAGTATTTT.

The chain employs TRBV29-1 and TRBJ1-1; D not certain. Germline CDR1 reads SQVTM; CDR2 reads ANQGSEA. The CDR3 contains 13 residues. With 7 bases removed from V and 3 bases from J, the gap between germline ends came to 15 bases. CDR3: CSDPARSYTEAFF. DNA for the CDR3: TGCAGCGATCCCGCCCGATCCTACACTGAAGCTTTCTTT.

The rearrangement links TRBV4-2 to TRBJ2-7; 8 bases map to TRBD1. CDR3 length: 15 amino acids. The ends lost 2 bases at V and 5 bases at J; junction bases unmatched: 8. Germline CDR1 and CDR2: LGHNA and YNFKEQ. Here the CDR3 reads CASSQQDRGIHEQYF. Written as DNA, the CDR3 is TGTGCCAGCAGCCAACAAGACAGGGGAATCCACGAGCAGTACTTC.